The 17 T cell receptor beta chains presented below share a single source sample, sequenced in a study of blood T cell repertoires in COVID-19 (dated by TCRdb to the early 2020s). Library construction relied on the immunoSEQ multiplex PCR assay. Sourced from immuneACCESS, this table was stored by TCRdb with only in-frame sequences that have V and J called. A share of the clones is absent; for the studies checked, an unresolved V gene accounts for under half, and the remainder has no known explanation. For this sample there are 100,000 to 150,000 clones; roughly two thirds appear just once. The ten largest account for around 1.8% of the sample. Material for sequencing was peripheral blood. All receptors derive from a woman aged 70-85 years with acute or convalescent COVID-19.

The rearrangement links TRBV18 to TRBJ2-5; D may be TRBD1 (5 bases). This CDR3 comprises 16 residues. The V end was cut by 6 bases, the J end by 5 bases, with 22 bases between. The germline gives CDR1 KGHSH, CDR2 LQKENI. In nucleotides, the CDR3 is TGTGCCAGCTCCCCTTCTCGGCAGGGCGGAAGGGAGACCCAGTACTTC. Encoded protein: CASSPSRQGGRETQYF.

DNA of the CDR3: TGTGCCAGCAGTGAACAGGGCGCCAACTATGGCTACACCTTC. Its protein is CASSEQGANYGYTF. This rearrangement joins TRBV6-1 to TRBJ1-2; D might be TRBD1 (5 bases). CDR1 MNHNS and CDR2 SASEGT come from the germline V gene. V gave up 2 bases and J gave up 2 bases, with 9 bases separating them. This CDR3 has 14 amino acids.

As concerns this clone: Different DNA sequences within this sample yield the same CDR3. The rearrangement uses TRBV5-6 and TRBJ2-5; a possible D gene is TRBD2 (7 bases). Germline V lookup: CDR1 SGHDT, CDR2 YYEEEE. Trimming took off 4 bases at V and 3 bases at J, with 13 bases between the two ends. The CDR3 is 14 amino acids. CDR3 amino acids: CASSPTGREETQYF. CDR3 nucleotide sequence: TGTGCCAGCAGCCCTACAGGGAGGGAAGAGACCCAGTACTTC.

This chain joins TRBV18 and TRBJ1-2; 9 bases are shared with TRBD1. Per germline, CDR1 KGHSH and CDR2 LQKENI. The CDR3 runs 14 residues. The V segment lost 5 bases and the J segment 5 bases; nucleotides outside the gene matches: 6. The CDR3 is CASSLDRGQYGYTF. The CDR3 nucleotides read TGTGCCAGCTCATTGGACAGGGGACAATATGGCTACACCTTC. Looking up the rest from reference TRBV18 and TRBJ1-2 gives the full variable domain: NAGVMQNPRHLVRRRGQEARLRCSPMKGHSHVYWYRQLPEEGLKFMVYLQKENIIDESGMPKERFSAEFPKEGPSILRIQQVVRGDSAAYFCASSLDRGQYGYTFGSGTRLTVV.

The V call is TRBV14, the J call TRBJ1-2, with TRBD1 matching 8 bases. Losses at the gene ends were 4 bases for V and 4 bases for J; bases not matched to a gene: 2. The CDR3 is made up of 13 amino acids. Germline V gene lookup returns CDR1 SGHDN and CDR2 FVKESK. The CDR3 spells CASSPDRAYGYTF. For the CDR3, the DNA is TGTGCCAGCAGCCCGGACAGGGCCTATGGCTACACCTTC.

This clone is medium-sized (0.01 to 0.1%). The CDR3: CASSDGQVNNQPQHF. The CDR3 bases are TGTGCCAGCAGTGACGGACAGGTAAACAATCAGCCCCAGCATTTT. This chain connects TRBV6-1 to TRBJ1-5, with 7 bases aligning to TRBD1. CDR3 length: 15 amino acids. Germline CDR1 is MNHNS and CDR2 is SASEGT. J lost 3 bases, V lost 3 bases, and 5 bases had no gene match.

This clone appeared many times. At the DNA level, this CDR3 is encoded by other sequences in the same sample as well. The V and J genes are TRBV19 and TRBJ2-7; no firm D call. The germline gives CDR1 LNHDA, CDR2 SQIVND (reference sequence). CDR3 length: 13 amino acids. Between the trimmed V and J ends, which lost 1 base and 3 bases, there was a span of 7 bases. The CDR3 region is CASSIGSVYEQYF. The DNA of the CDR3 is TGTGCCAGTAGTATAGGGTCAGTCTACGAGCAGTACTTC.

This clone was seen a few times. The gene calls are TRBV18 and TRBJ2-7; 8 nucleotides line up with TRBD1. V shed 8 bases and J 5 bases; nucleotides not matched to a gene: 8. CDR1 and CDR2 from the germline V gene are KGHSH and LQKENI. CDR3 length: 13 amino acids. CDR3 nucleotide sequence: TGTGCCAGCCAAGGACAGGGAGGCGACGAGCAGTACTTC. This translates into CASQGQGGDEQYF.

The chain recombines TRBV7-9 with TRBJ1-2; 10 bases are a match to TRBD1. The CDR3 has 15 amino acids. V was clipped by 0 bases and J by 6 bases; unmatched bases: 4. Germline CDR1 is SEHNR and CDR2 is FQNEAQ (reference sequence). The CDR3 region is CASSLAGQGVNGYTF. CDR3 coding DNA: TGTGCCAGCAGCTTAGCAGGACAGGGGGTGAATGGCTACACCTTC.

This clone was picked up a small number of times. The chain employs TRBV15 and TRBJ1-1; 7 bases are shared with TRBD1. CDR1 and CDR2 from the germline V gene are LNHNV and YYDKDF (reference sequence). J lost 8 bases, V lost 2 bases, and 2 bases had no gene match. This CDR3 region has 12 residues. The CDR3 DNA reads TGTGCCACCAGCAGAAGGGACAGCGAAGCTTTCTTT. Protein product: CATSRRDSEAFF.

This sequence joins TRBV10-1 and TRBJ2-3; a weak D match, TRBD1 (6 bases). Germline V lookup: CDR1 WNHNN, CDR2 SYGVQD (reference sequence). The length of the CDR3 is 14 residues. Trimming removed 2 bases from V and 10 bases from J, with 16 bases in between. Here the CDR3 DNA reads TGCGCCAGCAGTGAGGGTGAGGGACATCGCGCGCAGTATTTT. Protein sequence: CASSEGEGHRAQYF.

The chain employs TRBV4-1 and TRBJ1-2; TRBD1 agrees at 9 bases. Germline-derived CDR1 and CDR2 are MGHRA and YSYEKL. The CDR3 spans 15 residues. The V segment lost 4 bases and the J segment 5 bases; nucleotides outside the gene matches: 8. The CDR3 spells CASSLNRDRVYGYTF. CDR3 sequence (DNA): TGCGCCAGCAGCCTAAACCGGGACAGGGTGTATGGCTACACCTTC.

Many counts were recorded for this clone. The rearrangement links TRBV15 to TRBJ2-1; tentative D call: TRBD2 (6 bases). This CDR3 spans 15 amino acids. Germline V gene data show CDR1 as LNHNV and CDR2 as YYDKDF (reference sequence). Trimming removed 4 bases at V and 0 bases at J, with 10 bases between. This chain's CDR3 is CATSISGSSYNEQFF. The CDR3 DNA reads TGTGCCACCAGCATTAGCGGAAGCTCCTACAATGAGCAGTTCTTC.

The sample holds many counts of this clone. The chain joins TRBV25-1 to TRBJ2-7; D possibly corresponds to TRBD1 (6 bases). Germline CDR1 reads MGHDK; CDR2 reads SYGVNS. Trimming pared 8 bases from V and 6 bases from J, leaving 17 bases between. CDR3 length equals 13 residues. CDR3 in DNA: TGTGCCAGCGGGTGGCCAGGGGTGGGCGAGCAGTACTTC. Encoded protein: CASGWPGVGEQYF.

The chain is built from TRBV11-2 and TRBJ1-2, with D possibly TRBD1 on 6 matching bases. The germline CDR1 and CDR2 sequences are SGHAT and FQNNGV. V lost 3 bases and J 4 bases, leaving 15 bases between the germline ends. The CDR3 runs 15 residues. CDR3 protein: CASSFGQGPSYGYTF. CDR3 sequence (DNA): TGTGCCAGCAGCTTCGGGCAGGGGCCTAGCTATGGCTACACCTTC.

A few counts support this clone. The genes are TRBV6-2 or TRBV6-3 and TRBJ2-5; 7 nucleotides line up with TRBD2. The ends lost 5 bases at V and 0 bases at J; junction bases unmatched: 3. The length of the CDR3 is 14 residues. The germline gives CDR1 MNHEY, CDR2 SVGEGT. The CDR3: CASSRGLDQETQYF. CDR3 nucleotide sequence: TGTGCCAGCAGTCGCGGACTAGACCAAGAGACCCAGTACTTC.

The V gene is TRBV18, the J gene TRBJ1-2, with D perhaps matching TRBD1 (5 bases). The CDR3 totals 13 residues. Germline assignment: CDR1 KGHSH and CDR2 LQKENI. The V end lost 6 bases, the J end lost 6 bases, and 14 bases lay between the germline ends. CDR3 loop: CASSPVGGDGYTF. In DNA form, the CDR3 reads TGTGCCAGCTCCCCCGTTGGAGGGGATGGCTACACCTTC. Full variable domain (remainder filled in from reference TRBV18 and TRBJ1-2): NAGVMQNPRHLVRRRGQEARLRCSPMKGHSHVYWYRQLPEEGLKFMVYLQKENIIDESGMPKERFSAEFPKEGPSILRIQQVVRGDSAAYFCASSPVGGDGYTFGSGTRLTVV.